What follows describes a single T cell receptor (beta chain). The antigen is unknown. Second-dose timings of about 4 or about 12 weeks were pooled. The germline V and J ends were trimmed by 0 bases and 0 bases, with 7 bases remaining between them. CDR3 size: 15 residues. The germline gives CDR1 SGHRS, CDR2 YFSETQ. The entry originates in a study of T cell responses to AZD1222 COVID-19 vaccine. Findings of the study overall: White British ancestry dominated among donors, who included more females, and clonal diversity was possibly underestimated. Spike-specific TCRs gained breadth and depth after people received two AZD1222 doses. The peak T cell response came first, and repertoires were sampled only after it.

The data were produced by immunoSEQ multiplex PCR, yet TCRdb's version contains in-frame clones alone and is incomplete. The data hold more than 150,000 clones, with 80% to 90% observed a single time. This chain uses TRBV5-1 with TRBJ2-1; no clear D gene. This receptor was identified in an adult who received the AZD1222 COVID-19 vaccine. The sample in question was peripheral blood, obtained 28 days after the second AZD1222 dose. CDR3 sequence: CASSLDQSSYNEQFF. The CDR3 DNA is TGCGCCAGCAGCTTGGATCAGAGCTCCTACAATGAGCAGTTCTTC.